This T cell receptor (beta chain) was identified in a study of blood T cell repertoires in COVID-19. Some clones are missing from TCRdb's copy, which holds only in-frame ones; the method was immunoSEQ multiplex PCR. The sample contains about 410,000 clones, around 92% of which appear only once. CDR3 length equals 13 residues. Trimming left V 4 bases short and J 2 bases short, with 9 bases between. J is TRBJ2-7 and V is TRBV12-3 or TRBV12-4, with D maybe TRBD2 (5 bases). This TCR came from a woman in her twenties or thirties who had recovered from COVID-19. Sequencing was performed on PBMCs or T cells enriched from blood (not recorded which). The CDR3 sequence is CASSWRITYEQYF. As DNA, the CDR3 is TGTGCCAGCAGTTGGAGGATAACCTACGAGCAGTACTTC.